Presented here are 28 T cell receptor beta chains from one specimen sequenced in a study of graft-versus-host responses after intestinal transplantation. Assay used: immunoSEQ multiplex PCR; TCRdb lists only in-frame clones, some missing. The table includes 90,000 to 150,000 clones, 85% to 95% detected once. Their antigens are not known. The sequencing here drew on unstimulated CD4+ T cells sorted from spleen or lymph node cells, taken before intestinal transplant. Receptors were obtained from a human donor who received an intestinal transplant.

This chain joins TRBV18 and TRBJ2-7; D gene ambiguous. This CDR3 is built from 14 residues. Germline V CDR1 and CDR2: KGHSH, LQKENI. V was shortened by 0 bases and J by 1 base, with 7 bases between the two germline ends. CDR3: CASSPPGISYEQYF. In nucleotides, the CDR3 is TGTGCCAGCTCACCACCAGGGATTTCCTACGAGCAGTACTTC.

This clone was detected a few times. The chain couples TRBV18 to TRBJ2-7; 9 bases align to TRBD1. Germline-derived CDR1 and CDR2 are KGHSH and LQKENI. The CDR3 extends over 15 amino acids. V shed 1 base and J 2 bases; nucleotides not matched to a gene: 3. The CDR3 here is CASSPQQGATYEQYF. CDR3 coding DNA: TGTGCCAGCTCACCACAACAGGGGGCGACCTACGAGCAGTACTTC.

CDR3: CASSLGGRERLETQYF. The CDR3 region has the DNA TGCGCCAGCAGCTTGGGCGGCCGGGAGCGGCTAGAGACCCAGTACTTC. The chain joins TRBV5-1 to TRBJ2-5; a possible D gene is TRBD2 (6 bases). Germline CDR1 SGHRS, CDR2 YFSETQ. The CDR3 is made up of 16 amino acids. Trimming pared 0 bases from V and 4 bases from J, leaving 16 bases between.

The chain recombines TRBV5-1 with TRBJ1-1, with D possibly matching TRBD1 (6 bases). The CDR3 is made up of 15 amino acids. In germline, CDR1 is SGHRS, CDR2 YFSETQ. With 3 bases removed from V and 8 bases from J, the gap between germline ends came to 20 bases. The CDR3 loop reads CASSSGPTGAGEAFF. As DNA, the CDR3 is TGCGCCAGCAGCTCGGGCCCGACGGGGGCAGGCGAAGCTTTCTTT.

This clone came up once. The chain employs TRBV5-5 and TRBJ2-1; no definite D call. The V gene lost 3 bases and the J gene lost 6 bases, with 7 bases spanning the gap. Germline-derived CDR1 and CDR2 are SGHKS and YYEKEE (reference sequence). The CDR3 sequence is 12 residues long. CDR3 nucleotide sequence: TGTGCCAGCAGCTCGTTAGCCAATGAGCAGTTCTTC. It translates to CASSSLANEQFF.

This rearrangement joins TRBV15 to TRBJ2-7; no definite D call. Per germline, CDR1 LNHNV and CDR2 YYDKDF (reference sequence). The CDR3 has 15 amino acids. V was trimmed by 0 bases and J by 2 bases, leaving 11 bases between them. The chain's CDR3 is CATSRDVQSTYEQYF. The CDR3 DNA is TGTGCCACCAGCAGAGATGTTCAGAGCACCTACGAGCAGTACTTC.

In its sample, this clone was seen once. This chain links TRBV7-2 with TRBJ2-2; D is uncertain. The CDR3 totals 14 residues. CDR1 SGHTA and CDR2 FQGNSA come from the germline V gene. Trimming left V 3 bases short and J 9 bases short, with 14 bases between. The CDR3 loop reads CASSLAETVRELFF. The CDR3 bases are TGTGCCAGCAGCTTGGCTGAGACTGTAAGGGAGCTGTTTTTT.

This chain links TRBV12-5 with TRBJ2-7; possibly TRBD1 for D (7 bases). CDR1 and CDR2 from the germline V gene are LGHNT and FRNRAP. V was cut by 4 bases and J by 6 bases, with 22 bases left in between. The length of the CDR3 is 16 residues. In nucleotides, the CDR3 is TGTGCTAGTGGTTGGCGCACGGCAGGGGGGTCTTCCGAGCAGTACTTC. Amino acids: CASGWRTAGGSSEQYF.

The chain recombines TRBV5-1 with TRBJ2-5; maybe TRBD2 (6 bases). Per the germline V gene, CDR1 is SGHRS and CDR2 is YFSETQ. This CDR3 spans 14 amino acids. Trimming removed 5 bases at V and 4 bases at J, with 15 bases between. The DNA for the CDR3 is TGCGCCAGCAGTCCCCCCCGAGCGGGAGAGACCCAGTACTTC. It translates to CASSPPRAGETQYF.

J is TRBJ2-2 and V is TRBV27; the match to TRBD2 covers 12 bases. Germline assignment: CDR1 MNHEY and CDR2 SMNVEV (reference sequence). The CDR3 consists of 18 residues. Trimming removed 1 base from V and 5 bases from J; junction bases left unmatched: 8. The CDR3 loop is CASSLFRGLAGGTGELFF. In DNA form, the CDR3 reads TGTGCCAGCAGTTTATTTAGAGGGCTAGCGGGAGGGACCGGGGAGCTGTTTTTT.

The chain employs TRBV6-5 and TRBJ2-7, with D perhaps being TRBD1 or TRBD2 (5 bases each). The germline V gene encodes CDR1 MNHEY and CDR2 SVGAGI. Trimming removed 6 bases at V and 2 bases at J, with 17 bases between. This CDR3 has 15 residues. The DNA of the CDR3 is TGTGCCAGCAGCTACGGGACCACCCTCACCTACGAGCAGTACTTC. Its translation is CASSYGTTLTYEQYF.

The V gene is TRBV30, the J gene TRBJ2-7; TRBD1 agrees at 10 bases. Germline-derived CDR1 and CDR2 are GTSNPN and SVGIG (reference sequence). The V segment lost 4 bases and the J segment 3 bases; nucleotides outside the gene matches: 6. CDR3 length: 14 amino acids. The CDR3 bases are TGTGCCTGGACGGACGGGACAGGGGTCTACGAGCAGTACTTC. It encodes CAWTDGTGVYEQYF. Complete variable domain (other parts from reference TRBV30 and TRBJ2-7): SQTIHQWPATLVQPVGSPLSLECTVEGTSNPNLYWYRQAAGRGLQLLFYSVGIGQISSEVPQNLSASRPQDRQFILSSKKLLLSDSGFYLCAWTDGTGVYEQYFGPGTRLTVT.

V is TRBV5-1 and J is TRBJ1-1; TRBD1 might be the D (5 bases). The CDR3 consists of 17 residues. Per the germline V gene, CDR1 is SGHRS and CDR2 is YFSETQ. With 6 bases removed from V and 0 bases from J, the gap between germline ends came to 21 bases. The CDR3 region has the DNA TGCGCCAGCATGAGGGATGGGGGACTAAACTTGAACACTGAAGCTTTCTTT. Its translation is CASMRDGGLNLNTEAFF.

The V and J genes are TRBV7-2 and TRBJ2-7; D not resolved. Trimming pared 1 base from V and 0 bases from J, leaving 7 bases between. Germline values: CDR1 SGHTA, CDR2 FQGNSA. The CDR3 is 14 amino acids. Written as DNA, the CDR3 is TGTGCCAGCAGCTTAGAAGGTGGCTCCTACGAGCAGTACTTC. This encodes CASSLEGGSYEQYF.

The genes are TRBV7-8 and TRBJ1-5; 8 nucleotides agree with TRBD1. Trimming at V came to 7 bases and at J to 7 bases, leaving 18 bases not matched to a gene. In germline, CDR1 is SGHVS, CDR2 FQNEAQ. The CDR3 is made up of 17 amino acids. The CDR3 here is CASTPGGTTGRRQPQHF. CDR3 bases: TGTGCCAGCACCCCAGGGGGCACGACAGGGCGGAGGCAGCCCCAGCATTTT. Filled out from reference TRBV7-8 and TRBJ1-5, the complete variable domain reads GAGVSQSPRYKVAKRGQDVALRCDPISGHVSLFWYQQALGQGPEFLTYFQNEAQLDKSGLPSDRFFAERPEGSVSTLKIQRTQQEDSAVYLCASTPGGTTGRRQPQHFGDGTRLSIL.

The chain employs TRBV4-2 and TRBJ1-1, with TRBD1 matching 10 bases. J gave up 1 base and V 2 bases, and 7 bases lay outside the gene matches. In germline, CDR1 is LGHNA, CDR2 YNFKEQ. The CDR3 totals 17 residues. The CDR3 sequence: CASSQPRDRGRNTEAFF. CDR3 bases: TGTGCCAGCAGCCAACCCCGGGACAGGGGTAGGAACACTGAAGCTTTCTTT.

This chain links TRBV27 with TRBJ2-6; D is unresolved. CDR3 length equals 15 residues. V shed 6 bases and J shed 4 bases, with 13 bases lying between them. Germline CDR1 MNHEY, CDR2 SMNVEV (reference sequence). In nucleotides, the CDR3 is TGTGCCAGCAGGCCTACAGAAGCGGGGGCCAACGTCCTGACTTTC. Residues: CASRPTEAGANVLTF.

This chain connects TRBV7-8 to TRBJ1-1, with D possibly matching TRBD1 (5 bases). Between the trimmed V and J ends, which lost 7 bases and 9 bases, there was a span of 15 bases. The CDR3 covers 12 residues. Germline V gene data show CDR1 as SGHVS and CDR2 as FQNEAQ. Here the CDR3 DNA reads TGTGCCAGCACCCCGGGACCGGGCAAAGCTTTCTTT. Translated, it gives CASTPGPGKAFF.

This clone was counted once. The chain links TRBV6-5 to TRBJ2-5, with 14 nucleotides matching TRBD2. J was trimmed by 9 bases and V by 5 bases; bases with no gene match: 8. Germline V gene lookup returns CDR1 MNHEY and CDR2 SVGAGI. CDR3 size: 15 residues. The CDR3, as DNA: TGTGCCAGCAGTCCCGGGACTAGCGGGAGAATAGCCCAGTACTTC. This encodes CASSPGTSGRIAQYF.

This chain joins TRBV5-1 and TRBJ2-1, with D unresolved. The CDR3 has 16 residues. CDR1 is SGHRS and CDR2 is YFSETQ in the germline V gene. Deletions cut 2 bases from V and 2 bases from J, with 14 bases between. The CDR3, as DNA: TGCGCCAGCAGCTTCCTCGGCCTGGTTGCCTACAATGAGCAGTTCTTC. This translates into CASSFLGLVAYNEQFF.

V gene TRBV10-1 combines with J gene TRBJ2-1; TRBD2 agrees at 8 bases. The CDR3 has 14 amino acids. The V gene's germline CDR1 is WNHNN and CDR2 SYGVQD (reference sequence). J was trimmed by 6 bases and V by 3 bases; bases with no gene match: 4. The CDR3 spells CASSERLAGNEQFF. In DNA, the CDR3 is TGCGCCAGCAGTGAAAGGCTAGCGGGCAATGAGCAGTTCTTC.

This clone was seen only once. This chain joins TRBV18 and TRBJ1-3; 7 nucleotides align to TRBD1. This CDR3 region has 17 residues. Looked up from germline, CDR1 is KGHSH and CDR2 is LQKENI. Germline trimming cut 6 bases from V and 1 base from J; bases unmatched to any gene: 12. The CDR3 DNA reads as TGTGCCAGCTCCCCCAGGACAGGTTCTCTTTCTGGAAACACCATATATTTT. It yields the protein CASSPRTGSLSGNTIYF.

This sequence joins TRBV4-1 and TRBJ1-2, with D unclear. The V end was cut by 2 bases, the J end by 5 bases, with 6 bases between. CDR1 and CDR2 (germline): MGHRA, YSYEKL. The CDR3 has 12 amino acids. The CDR3 loop is CASSQNMYGYTF. The DNA for the CDR3 is TGCGCCAGCAGCCAAAACATGTATGGCTACACCTTC.

V and J are TRBV5-1 and TRBJ1-2; TRBD1 agrees at 10 bases. The CDR3 is made up of 14 amino acids. V shed 5 bases, J shed 7 bases, and the junction held 8 bases outside the gene matches. Germline CDR1 reads SGHRS; CDR2 reads YFSETQ. The CDR3 protein is CASRGTGDGTGYTF. DNA of the CDR3: TGCGCCAGCAGGGGGACAGGGGACGGAACTGGCTACACCTTC. The full variable domain, in which reference TRBV5-1 and TRBJ1-2 provide the parts outside the CDR3, is KAGVTQTPRYLIKTRGQQVTLSCSPISGHRSVSWYQQTPGQGLQFLFEYFSETQRNKGNFPGRFSGRQFSNSRSEMNVSTLELGDSALYLCASRGTGDGTGYTFGSGTRLTVV.

The chain has TRBV29-1 and TRBJ1-1; D remains unclear. The V end lost 4 bases, the J end lost 0 bases, and 9 bases lay between the germline ends. The CDR3 spans 13 residues. CDR1 and CDR2 (germline): SQVTM, ANQGSEA. CDR3 amino acids: CSVGVGMNTEAFF. The CDR3, as DNA: TGCAGCGTTGGGGTGGGTATGAACACTGAAGCTTTCTTT.

J is TRBJ1-2 and V is TRBV5-1, with 10 nucleotides matching TRBD1. This CDR3 spans 15 amino acids. The germline V gene encodes CDR1 SGHRS and CDR2 YFSETQ. Trimming took 4 bases from V and 3 from J; bases not matched to a gene: 6. The CDR3 is CASSPSTGGYYGYTF. The CDR3 DNA reads as TGCGCCAGCAGCCCTTCGACAGGGGGCTACTATGGCTACACCTTC.

The chain has TRBV9 and TRBJ2-6; D uncertain. Trimming stripped 0 bases from V and 0 bases from J, with 13 bases between. CDR1 and CDR2 (germline): SGDLS, YYNGEE. This CDR3 has 18 residues. CDR3 loop: CASSVGLGNPSGANVLTF. The CDR3 DNA is TGTGCCAGCAGCGTAGGGTTAGGGAATCCCTCTGGGGCCAACGTCCTGACTTTC.

This chain links TRBV6-1 with TRBJ1-1; D is possibly TRBD1 (5 bases). Germline CDR1 is MNHNS and CDR2 is SASEGT. The CDR3 loop spans 14 amino acids. V lost 4 bases, J lost 1 base, and 10 bases lay in between. The CDR3 DNA reads as TGTGCCAGCAGTGTCCAGGGTAAGAACACTGAAGCTTTCTTT. Its translation is CASSVQGKNTEAFF.